This T cell receptor (beta chain) was sequenced during a study of T cells in Graves' hyperthyroidism and ophthalmopathy. The sample holds a few counts of this clonotype. No antigen is known for it. The germline CDR1 and CDR2 sequences are SGHRS and YFSETQ. V was shortened by 3 bases and J by 6 bases, with 15 bases between the two germline ends. The length of the CDR3 is 14 residues. Study-wide points: Most expanded thyroid clonotypes above 0.001 recurred in blood.

Absence of ophthalmopathy progression within 18 months defined stable Graves' hyperthyroidism. RNA transcripts provided the source from which TCR beta CDR3 regions were amplified. HTBI primers were used for first-round RT-PCR of the TCR CDR3. TCRdb reprocessed the multiplex PCR reads with MiXCR, giving one entry per CDR3 protein. The sample lists over 550,000 distinct CDR3 sequences, 16% occurring once. This chain joins TRBV5-1 and TRBJ1-2, with D possibly being TRBD1 (5 bases). The receptor was isolated from a woman in her late teens or twenties with Graves' hyperthyroidism. Input material: blood. The DNA for the CDR3 is TGCGCCAGCAGCTCGAGTGGGGGTCTCGATGGCTACACCTTC. This codes for CASSSSGGLDGYTF.